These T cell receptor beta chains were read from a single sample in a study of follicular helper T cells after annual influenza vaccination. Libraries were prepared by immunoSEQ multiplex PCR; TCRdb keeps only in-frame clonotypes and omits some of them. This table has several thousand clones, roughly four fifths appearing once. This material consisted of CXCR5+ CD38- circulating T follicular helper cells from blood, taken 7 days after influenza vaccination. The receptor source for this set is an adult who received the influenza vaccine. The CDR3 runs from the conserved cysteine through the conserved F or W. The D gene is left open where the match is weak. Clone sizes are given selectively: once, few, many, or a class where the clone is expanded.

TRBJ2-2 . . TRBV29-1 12 CSVEGSTGELFF TGCAGCGTTGAAGGGAGCACCGGGGAGCTGTTTTTT
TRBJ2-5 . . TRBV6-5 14 CASITERFQETQYF TGTGCCAGCATAACAGAAAGATTCCAAGAGACCCAGTACTTC
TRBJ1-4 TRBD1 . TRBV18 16 CASSLGQASTNEKLFF TGTGCCAGCTCACTTGGACAGGCTTCAACTAATGAAAAACTGTTTTTT
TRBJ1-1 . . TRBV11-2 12 CASSGGSGGAFF TGTGCCAGCAGCGGGGGAAGTGGAGGGGCTTTCTTT
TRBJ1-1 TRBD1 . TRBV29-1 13 CSVVGQGLTEAFF TGCAGCGTTGTGGGACAGGGTTTGACTGAAGCTTTCTTT
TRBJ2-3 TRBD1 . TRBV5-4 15 CASSADRGRTDTQYF TGTGCCAGCAGCGCTGACAGGGGGCGCACAGATACGCAGTATTTT
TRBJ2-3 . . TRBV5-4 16 CASSSGGAVVTDTQYF TGTGCCAGCAGCTCTGGGGGCGCGGTGGTAACAGATACGCAGTATTTT
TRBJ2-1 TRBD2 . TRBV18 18 CASSPPPGLAGVVNEQFF TGTGCCAGCTCACCACCGCCGGGACTAGCGGGAGTGGTGAATGAGCAGTTCTTC
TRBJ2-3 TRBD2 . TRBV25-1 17 CASSERGSGRGTDTQYF TGTGCCAGCAGTGAAAGAGGGAGCGGGAGGGGCACAGATACGCAGTATTTT
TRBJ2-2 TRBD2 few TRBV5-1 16 CASSLETSVHTGELFF TGCGCCAGCAGCTTGGAGACTAGCGTGCACACCGGGGAGCTGTTTTTT
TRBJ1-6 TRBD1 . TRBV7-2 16 CASSSKGQGGNSPLHF TGTGCCAGCAGCTCAAAGGGACAGGGGGGCAATTCACCCCTCCACTTT
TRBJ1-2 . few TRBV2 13 CASSALRGYGYTF TGTGCCAGCAGTGCCCTCAGAGGCTATGGCTACACCTTC
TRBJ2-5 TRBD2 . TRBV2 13 CANGLAGVQTQYF TGTGCCAACGGACTAGCGGGAGTACAGACCCAGTACTTC
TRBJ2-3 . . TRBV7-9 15 CASSLEGLSTDTQYF TGTGCCAGCAGCTTAGAGGGATTGAGCACAGATACGCAGTATTTT
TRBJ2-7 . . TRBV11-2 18 CASSPRLAIREISYEQYF TGTGCCAGCAGCCCCAGGTTAGCGATACGGGAGATTTCCTACGAGCAGTACTTC
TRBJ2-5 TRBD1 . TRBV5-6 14 CASSPTGGQETQYF TGTGCCAGCAGCCCGACAGGGGGCCAAGAGACCCAGTACTTC
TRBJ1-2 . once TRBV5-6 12 CASSWGANGYTF TGTGCCAGTAGCTGGGGGGCTAACGGCTACACCTTC
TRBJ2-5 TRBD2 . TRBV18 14 CASSQTSGRETQYF TGTGCCAGCTCACAGACTAGCGGGAGGGAGACCCAGTACTTC
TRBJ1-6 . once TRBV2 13 CASSGENNSPLHF TGTGCCAGCAGCGGGGAGAACAATTCACCCCTCCACTTT
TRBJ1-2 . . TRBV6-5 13 CASSYPRGYGYTF TGTGCCAGCAGTTACCCACGGGGCTATGGCTACACCTTC
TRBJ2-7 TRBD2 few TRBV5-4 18 CASSRLPSFLAGNYEQYF TGTGCCAGCAGCCGACTCCCATCCTTTTTAGCGGGGAACTACGAGCAGTACTTC
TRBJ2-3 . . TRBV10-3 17 CAISESRDRSSTDTQYF TGTGCCATCAGTGAGTCGAGAGACAGGTCTAGCACAGATACGCAGTATTTT
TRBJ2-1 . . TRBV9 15 CASSPRDRTYNEQFF TGTGCCAGCAGCCCCCGCGATCGGACCTACAATGAGCAGTTCTTC
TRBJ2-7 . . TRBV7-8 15 CASSLERTGFYEQYF TGTGCCAGCAGCTTAGAAAGAACAGGGTTCTACGAGCAGTACTTC
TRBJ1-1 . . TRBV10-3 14 CAISGPGLNTEAFF TGTGCCATCAGTGGCCCAGGCCTGAACACTGAAGCTTTCTTT
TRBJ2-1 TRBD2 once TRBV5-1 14 CASSRGTSVNEQFF TGCGCCAGCAGCCGAGGGACTAGCGTCAATGAGCAGTTCTTC
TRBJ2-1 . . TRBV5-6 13 CASSTLEGGEQFF TGTGCCAGCAGCACCCTTGAGGGGGGTGAGCAGTTCTTC
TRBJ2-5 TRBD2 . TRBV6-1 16 CASSEPGTSGAETQYF TGTGCCAGCAGTGAACCCGGTACTAGCGGGGCTGAGACCCAGTACTTC
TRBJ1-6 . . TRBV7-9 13 CASSLGQMSPLHF TGTGCCAGCAGCTTGGGGCAGATGTCACCCCTCCACTTT
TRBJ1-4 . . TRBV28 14 CASTGGNSKEKLFF TGTGCCAGCACTGGAGGTAATTCGAAAGAAAAACTGTTTTTT
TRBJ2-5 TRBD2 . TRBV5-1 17 CASSPTGVAGGQETQYF TGCGCCAGCAGCCCGACGGGGGTAGCGGGGGGGCAAGAGACCCAGTACTTC
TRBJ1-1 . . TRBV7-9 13 CASSLKTGGRAFF TGTGCCAGCAGCTTAAAGACGGGCGGAAGAGCTTTCTTT
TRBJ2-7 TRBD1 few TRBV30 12 CAWSDGTAKQYF TGTGCCTGGAGTGATGGGACAGCAAAGCAGTACTTC
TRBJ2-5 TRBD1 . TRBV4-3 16 CASSQSTGAGRETQYF TGCGCCAGCAGCCAATCAACAGGGGCAGGAAGGGAGACCCAGTACTTC
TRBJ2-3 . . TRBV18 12 CASSSDTDTQYF TGTGCCAGCTCCTCGGACACAGATACGCAGTATTTT
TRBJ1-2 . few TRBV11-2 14 CASSHQSTPYGYTF TGTGCCAGCAGCCACCAGTCTACTCCCTATGGCTACACCTTC
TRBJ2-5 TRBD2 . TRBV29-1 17 CSVEFGTSGGRGETQYF TGCAGCGTTGAGTTCGGGACTAGCGGGGGCCGGGGAGAGACCCAGTACTTC
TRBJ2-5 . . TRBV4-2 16 CASSSRGRGEEETQYF TGTGCCAGCAGCTCAAGGGGGCGGGGGGAGGAAGAGACCCAGTACTTC
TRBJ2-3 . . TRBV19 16 CASSIADSLPTDTQYF TGTGCCAGTAGTATAGCGGACAGCTTACCCACAGATACGCAGTATTTT
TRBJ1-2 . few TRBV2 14 CASSESGLNYGYTF TGTGCCAGCAGTGAATCAGGCCTTAACTATGGCTACACCTTC
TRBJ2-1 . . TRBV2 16 CASRGGTGRGNNEQFF TGTGCCAGCAGGGGGGGGACAGGCAGGGGCAACAATGAGCAGTTCTTC
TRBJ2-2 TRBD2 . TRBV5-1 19 CASSLLSSGRIANTGELFF TGCGCCAGCAGCTTGTTGTCTAGCGGGAGGATAGCCAACACCGGGGAGCTGTTTTTT
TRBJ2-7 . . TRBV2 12 CASSGTAYEQYF TGTGCCAGCAGTGGGACAGCCTACGAGCAGTACTTC
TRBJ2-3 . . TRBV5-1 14 CASSAGTSPDTQYF TGCGCCAGCAGCGCTGGGACTTCCCCTGATACGCAGTATTTT
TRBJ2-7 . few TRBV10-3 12 CAISELAVEQYF TGTGCCATCAGTGAGTTGGCAGTCGAGCAGTACTTC
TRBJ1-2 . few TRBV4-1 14 CASSQVRGFRGYTF TGCGCCAGCAGCCAAGTCAGGGGATTCCGCGGCTACACCTTC
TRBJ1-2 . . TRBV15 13 CATSRGVNYGYTF TGTGCCACCAGCAGAGGGGTTAACTATGGCTACACCTTC
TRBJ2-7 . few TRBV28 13 CASSLGRAAEQYF TGTGCCAGCAGTCTGGGCAGGGCTGCCGAGCAGTACTTC
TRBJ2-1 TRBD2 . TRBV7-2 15 CASSLEISGINEQFF TGTGCCAGCAGCTTAGAGATTAGCGGGATAAATGAGCAGTTCTTC
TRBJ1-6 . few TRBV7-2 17 CASSINRDLSYNSPLHF TGTGCCAGCAGCATAAACAGGGATCTCTCCTATAATTCACCCCTCCACTTT
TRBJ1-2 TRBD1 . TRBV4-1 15 CASSHPLGQGYGYTF TGCGCCAGCAGCCACCCTCTGGGACAGGGATATGGCTACACCTTC
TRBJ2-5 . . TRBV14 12 CASSNLGETQYF TGTGCCAGCAGCAACCTGGGGGAGACCCAGTACTTC
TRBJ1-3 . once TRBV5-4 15 CASSLGGAAGNTIYF TGTGCCAGCAGCTTGGGGGGGGCAGCTGGAAACACCATATATTTT